Listed below are T cell receptor beta chains from one sample, sequenced in a study of response to subunit inactivated influenza vaccine. In TCRdb, the RT-PCR reads were re-called with MiXCR into one record per CDR3 protein. Of more than 450,000 distinct CDR3 sequences in the sample, about 11% were seen once. These data were also reused for a study on T cells expressing NK-cell markers.

Material: PBMCs from blood, obtained on the day of vaccination. Receptor source: a man between 50 and 59 years old who received an inactivated influenza vaccine. The conserved cysteine and the conserved F or W are not part of the CDR3 here.

j_call cdr3_length v_call cdr3_aa
TRBJ1-2 10 TRBV7-9 ASSPDRVGYT
TRBJ2-7 14 TRBV28 ASTPSSGGVSYEQY
TRBJ2-1 13 TRBV30 AWQDGTTPYNEQF
TRBJ2-7 13 TRBV5-4 ASRHRDRGPYEQY
TRBJ2-7 13 TRBV5-1 ASSLAGGQAYEQY
TRBJ1-5 11 TRBV6-2/TRBV6-3 ASSYWGNQPQH
TRBJ1-1 12 TRBV5-1 ASSFTGKDTEAF
TRBJ2-7 13 TRBV7-2 ASSYGSGGTYEQY
TRBJ2-1 13 TRBV12-3/TRBV12-4 ASTYGTSGVNEQF
TRBJ2-5 11 TRBV29-1 SVETGGSETQY
TRBJ2-1 13 TRBV7-9 ASSPPLAVVYEQF
TRBJ2-1 12 TRBV3-1 ASSQLSSYNEQF
TRBJ2-7 10 TRBV28 ASSPGQGEQY
TRBJ2-3 14 TRBV5-1 ASSLGQVGGTDTQY
TRBJ2-1 14 TRBV5-1 ASSLAWRGSYNEQF
TRBJ2-2 14 TRBV29-1 SLLDGRRRNTGELF
TRBJ1-2 11 TRBV20-1 SARDGREYGYT
TRBJ2-7 11 TRBV20-1 SANGQGPYEQY
TRBJ1-1 12 TRBV4-2 ASSQVGGDMEAF
TRBJ2-7 14 TRBV6-5 ASSYSYGTGGDEQY
TRBJ1-5 10 TRBV7-8 ASSLSVQPQH
TRBJ1-2 11 TRBV24-1 ATSDFFNGGYT
TRBJ2-1 14 TRBV28 ASSPTGLAGSGEQF
TRBJ2-1 13 TRBV20-1 SAIKLAGDYNEQF
TRBJ2-2 10 TRBV11-2 ASSRRGGELF
TRBJ2-7 14 TRBV7-9 ASSQSGVGHSDEQY
TRBJ2-2 12 TRBV29-1 SVVGLAGHGELF
TRBJ1-3 11 TRBV19 ASSPISGNTIY
TRBJ2-7 14 TRBV4-1 ASSQDGASPYYEQY
TRBJ2-5 13 TRBV15 ATSSWKGTAETQY
TRBJ2-1 17 TRBV5-1 ASSWPRAGILGSYNEQF
TRBJ1-2 13 TRBV12-3/TRBV12-4 ASSLAGQGPYGYT
TRBJ2-4 14 TRBV11-3 ASSPGLAGGENIQY
TRBJ2-3 14 TRBV4-1 ASSQSAGQGTDTQY
TRBJ1-1 12 TRBV13 ASSRRTENTEAF